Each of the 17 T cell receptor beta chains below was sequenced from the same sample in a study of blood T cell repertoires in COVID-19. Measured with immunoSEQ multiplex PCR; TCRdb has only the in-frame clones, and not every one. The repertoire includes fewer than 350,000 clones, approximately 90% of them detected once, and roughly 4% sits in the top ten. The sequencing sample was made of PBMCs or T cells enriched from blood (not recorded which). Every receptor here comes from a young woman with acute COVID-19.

CDR3 loop: CASSNPGYEQYF. CDR3 bases: TGTGCCAGCAGTAACCCGGGGTACGAGCAGTACTTC. This chain joins TRBV12-3 or TRBV12-4 and TRBJ2-7; D may be TRBD2 (5 bases). This CDR3 is built from 12 residues. V was cut by 5 bases and J by 4 bases, with 9 bases left in between.

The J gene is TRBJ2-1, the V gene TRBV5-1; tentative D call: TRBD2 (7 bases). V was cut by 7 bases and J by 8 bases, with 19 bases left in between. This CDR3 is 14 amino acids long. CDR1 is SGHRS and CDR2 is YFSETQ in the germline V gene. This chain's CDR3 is CASDSGGGVDEQFF. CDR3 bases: TGCGCCAGCGATTCGGGGGGCGGGGTTGATGAGCAGTTCTTC.

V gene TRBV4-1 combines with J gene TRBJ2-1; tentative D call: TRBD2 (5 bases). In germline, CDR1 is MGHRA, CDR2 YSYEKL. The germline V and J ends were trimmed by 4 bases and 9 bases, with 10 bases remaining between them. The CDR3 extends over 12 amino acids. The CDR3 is CASSRSGSEQFF. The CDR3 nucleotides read TGCGCCAGCAGCCGCAGTGGGAGTGAGCAGTTCTTC.

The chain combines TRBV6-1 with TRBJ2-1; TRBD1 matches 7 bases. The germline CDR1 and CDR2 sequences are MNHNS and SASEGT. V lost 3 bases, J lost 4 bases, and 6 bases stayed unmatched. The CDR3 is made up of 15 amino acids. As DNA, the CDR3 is TGTGCCAGCAGTGAGGTAGGGACAGTATACAATGAGCAGTTCTTC. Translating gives CASSEVGTVYNEQFF.

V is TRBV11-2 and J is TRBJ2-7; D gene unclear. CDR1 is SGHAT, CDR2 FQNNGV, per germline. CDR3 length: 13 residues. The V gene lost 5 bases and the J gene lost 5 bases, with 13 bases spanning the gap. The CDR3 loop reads CASSPRTVHEQYF. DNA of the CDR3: TGTGCCAGCAGCCCCCGTACGGTCCACGAGCAGTACTTC.

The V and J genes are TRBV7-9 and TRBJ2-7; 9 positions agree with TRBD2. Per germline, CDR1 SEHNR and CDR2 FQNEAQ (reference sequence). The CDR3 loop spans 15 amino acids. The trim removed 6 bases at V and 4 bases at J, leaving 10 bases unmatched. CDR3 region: CASSPISGSKYEQYF. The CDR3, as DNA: TGTGCCAGCAGTCCGATTAGCGGGAGTAAGTACGAGCAGTACTTC.

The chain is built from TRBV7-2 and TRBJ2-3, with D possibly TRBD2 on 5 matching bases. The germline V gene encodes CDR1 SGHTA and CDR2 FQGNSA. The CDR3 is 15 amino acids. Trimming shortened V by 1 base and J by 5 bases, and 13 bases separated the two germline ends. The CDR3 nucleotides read TGTGCCAGCAGCTTAGTTCTAGCTAGTGAAGATACGCAGTATTTT. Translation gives CASSLVLASEDTQYF.

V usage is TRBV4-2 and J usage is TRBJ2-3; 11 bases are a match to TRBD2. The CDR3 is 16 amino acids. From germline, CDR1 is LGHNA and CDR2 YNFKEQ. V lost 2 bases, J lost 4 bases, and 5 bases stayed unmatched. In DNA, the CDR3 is TGTGCCAGCAGCCAATTGGGACTAGCGGTGGCAGATACGCAGTATTTT. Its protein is CASSQLGLAVADTQYF.

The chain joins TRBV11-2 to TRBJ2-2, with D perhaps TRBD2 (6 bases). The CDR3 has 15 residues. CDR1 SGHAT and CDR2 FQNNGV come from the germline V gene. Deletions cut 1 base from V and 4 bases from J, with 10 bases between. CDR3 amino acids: CASSLGDFSTGELFF. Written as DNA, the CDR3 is TGTGCCAGCAGCTTAGGGGACTTTTCCACCGGGGAGCTGTTTTTT.

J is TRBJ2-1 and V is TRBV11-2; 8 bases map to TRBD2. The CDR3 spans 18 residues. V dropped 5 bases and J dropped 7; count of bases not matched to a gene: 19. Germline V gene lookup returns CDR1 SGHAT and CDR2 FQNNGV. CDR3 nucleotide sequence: TGTGCCAGCAGCGAAGCTTCTTTTTCGGGAGGGCCGGGGAATGAGCAGTTCTTC. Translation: CASSEASFSGGPGNEQFF.

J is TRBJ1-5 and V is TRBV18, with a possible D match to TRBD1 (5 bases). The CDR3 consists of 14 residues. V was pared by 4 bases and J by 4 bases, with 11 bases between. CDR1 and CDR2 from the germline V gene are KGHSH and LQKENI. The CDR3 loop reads CASSLREENQPQHF. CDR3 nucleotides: TGTGCCAGCTCACTCAGGGAGGAGAATCAGCCCCAGCATTTT. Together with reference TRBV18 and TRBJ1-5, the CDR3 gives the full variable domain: NAGVMQNPRHLVRRRGQEARLRCSPMKGHSHVYWYRQLPEEGLKFMVYLQKENIIDESGMPKERFSAEFPKEGPSILRIQQVVRGDSAAYFCASSLREENQPQHFGDGTRLSIL.

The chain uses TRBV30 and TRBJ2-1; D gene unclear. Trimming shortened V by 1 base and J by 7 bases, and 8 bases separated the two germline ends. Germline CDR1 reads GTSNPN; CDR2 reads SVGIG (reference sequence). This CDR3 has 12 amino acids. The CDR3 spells CAWSAPTNEQFF. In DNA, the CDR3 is TGTGCCTGGAGTGCTCCTACGAATGAGCAGTTCTTC.

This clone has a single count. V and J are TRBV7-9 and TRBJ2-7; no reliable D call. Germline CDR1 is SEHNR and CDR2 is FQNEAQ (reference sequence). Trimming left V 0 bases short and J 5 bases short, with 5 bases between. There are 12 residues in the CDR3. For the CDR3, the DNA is TGTGCCAGCAGCTTAGCGAACAACGAGCAGTACTTC. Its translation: CASSLANNEQYF.

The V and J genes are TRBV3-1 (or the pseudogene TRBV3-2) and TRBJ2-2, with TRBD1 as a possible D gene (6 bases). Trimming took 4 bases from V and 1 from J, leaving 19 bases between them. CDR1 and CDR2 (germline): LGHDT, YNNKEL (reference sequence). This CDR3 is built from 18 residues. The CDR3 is CASSRQVAGTLNTGELFF. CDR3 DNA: TGTGCCAGCAGCCGACAGGTTGCGGGTACCCTGAACACCGGGGAGCTGTTTTTT.

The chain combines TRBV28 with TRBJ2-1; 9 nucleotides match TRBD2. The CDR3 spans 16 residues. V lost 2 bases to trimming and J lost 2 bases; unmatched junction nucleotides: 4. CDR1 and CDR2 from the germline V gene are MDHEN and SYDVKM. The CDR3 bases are TGTGCCAGCAGTTTAACTGCGGGAGGGGCCTACAATGAGCAGTTCTTC. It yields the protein CASSLTAGGAYNEQFF.

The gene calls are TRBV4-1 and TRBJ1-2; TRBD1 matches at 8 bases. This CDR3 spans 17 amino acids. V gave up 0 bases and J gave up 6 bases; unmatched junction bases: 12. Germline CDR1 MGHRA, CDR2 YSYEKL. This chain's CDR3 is CASSQDLGDRRSDGYTF. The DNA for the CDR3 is TGCGCCAGCAGCCAAGATCTTGGGGACAGGCGTTCTGATGGCTACACCTTC.

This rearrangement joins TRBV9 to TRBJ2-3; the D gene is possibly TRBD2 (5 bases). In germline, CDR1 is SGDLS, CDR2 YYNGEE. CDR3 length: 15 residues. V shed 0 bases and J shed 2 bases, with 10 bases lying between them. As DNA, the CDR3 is TGTGCCAGCAGCGTAGGAGAGGGAGACACAGATACGCAGTATTTT. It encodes CASSVGEGDTDTQYF.